The table lists the clone carrying this T cell receptor (beta chain) with many counts. TCRdb used MiXCR to reprocess the 5' RACE reads, holding one entry per CDR3 protein. The table shows fewer than 40,000 distinct CDR3 sequences, with about 7.4% occurring only once. The record originates from a study of chronic HIV infection and antiretroviral therapy. This CDR3 comprises 13 residues. Per germline, CDR1 SNHLY and CDR2 FYNNEI. Trimming took 6 bases from V and 5 from J, leaving 12 bases between them. The rearrangement uses TRBV2 and TRBJ2-3, with D tentatively TRBD2 (5 bases). This clonotype was sampled from an adult who had HIV and had not received antiretroviral therapy, or was an uninfected healthy control (not recorded which). The sample was peripheral blood. CDR3 bases: TGTGCCAGCAGCCGAACTAGTGGAGATACGCAGTATTTT. It is translated as CASSRTSGDTQYF. Full variable domain (remainder filled in from reference TRBV2 and TRBJ2-3): EPEVTQTPSHQVTQMGQEVILRCVPISNHLYFYWYRQILGQKVEFLVSFYNNEISEKSEIFDDQFSVERPDGSNFTLKIRSTKLEDSAMYFCASSRTSGDTQYFGPGTRLTVL.